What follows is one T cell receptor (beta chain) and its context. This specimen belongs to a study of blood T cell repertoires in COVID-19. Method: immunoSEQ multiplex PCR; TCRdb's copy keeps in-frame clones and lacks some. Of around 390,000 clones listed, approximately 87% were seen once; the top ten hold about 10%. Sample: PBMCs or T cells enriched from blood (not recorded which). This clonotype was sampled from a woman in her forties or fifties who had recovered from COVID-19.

This chain's CDR3 is CASSFSGIHSPLHF. CDR3 nucleotide sequence: TGTGCCAGCAGCTTTTCAGGGATCCATTCACCCCTCCACTTT. The chain links TRBV7-9 to TRBJ1-6, with D perhaps matching TRBD1 (5 bases). Deletions cut 3 bases from V and 8 bases from J, with 11 bases between. The germline V gene has CDR1 SEHNR and CDR2 FQNEAQ (reference sequence). The CDR3 has 14 residues.